The clone carrying this TCR beta chain appeared many times. Its specificity is unknown. Germline assignment: CDR1 MNHNS and CDR2 SASEGT. J was trimmed by 1 base and V by 7 bases; bases with no gene match: 12. The CDR3 contains 16 residues. This entry comes from a study of T cell repertoires in cytomegalovirus infection. From the reads, TCRdb called clonotypes with MiXCR, one entry per CDR3 protein. The sample includes around 71,000 distinct CDR3 sequences, 20% of them seen just once. This TCR was sampled from a human donor in good health (CMV status not recorded). Some clones in this sample may be carry-over from other donors' samples. The sequencing here drew on CD8+ T cells from cultured PBMCs, taken from culture after CMV antigen stimulation. The chain joins TRBV6-1 to TRBJ2-5, with 7 nucleotides matching TRBD1. CDR3 DNA: TGTGCCAGCAACAGGGGTCCGGTCCACCGCCAAGAGACCCAGTACTTC. Translation: CASNRGPVHRQETQYF.